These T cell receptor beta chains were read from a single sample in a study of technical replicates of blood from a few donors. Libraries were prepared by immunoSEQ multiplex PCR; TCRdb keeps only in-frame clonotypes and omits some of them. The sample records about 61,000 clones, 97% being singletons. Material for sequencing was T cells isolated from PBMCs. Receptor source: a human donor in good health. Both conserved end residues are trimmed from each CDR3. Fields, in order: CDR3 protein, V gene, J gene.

CDR3 protein: ASRARGAAYNEQF
V gene: TRBV2
J gene: TRBJ2-1

CDR3 protein: AHEPTSGRGYNEQF
V gene: TRBV2
J gene: TRBJ2-1

CDR3 protein: ASSYSWGVDEQY
V gene: TRBV6-5
J gene: TRBJ2-7

CDR3 protein: ASSATGTASPLH
V gene: TRBV5-6
J gene: TRBJ1-6

CDR3 protein: ASSQSGYSVNTEAF
V gene: TRBV4-1
J gene: TRBJ1-1

CDR3 protein: ASSQEPATETYEQY
V gene: TRBV4-1
J gene: TRBJ2-7

CDR3 protein: ASSLAPTLRQANSPLH
V gene: TRBV7-9
J gene: TRBJ1-6

CDR3 protein: ASSSGQGSYNSPLH
V gene: TRBV7-2
J gene: TRBJ1-6

CDR3 protein: SVENFEDGRGGNTGELF
V gene: TRBV29-1
J gene: TRBJ2-2

CDR3 protein: AIREAGTATYEQY
V gene: TRBV10-3
J gene: TRBJ2-7

CDR3 protein: ASSKDSISGANVLT
V gene: TRBV5-1
J gene: TRBJ2-6

CDR3 protein: ASSQVTSGGPLGETQY
V gene: TRBV4-2
J gene: TRBJ2-5

CDR3 protein: ASRAGTTPSTDTQY
V gene: TRBV2
J gene: TRBJ2-3

CDR3 protein: ASSPGQGGKLF
V gene: TRBV28
J gene: TRBJ1-4

CDR3 protein: ASSQDHGGLF
V gene: TRBV14
J gene: TRBJ1-4

CDR3 protein: ASSVQGTGELF
V gene: TRBV25-1
J gene: TRBJ2-2

CDR3 protein: ASSSPGTGGQETQY
V gene: TRBV5-1
J gene: TRBJ2-5

CDR3 protein: ASSLTPDREQQH
V gene: TRBV9
J gene: TRBJ1-5